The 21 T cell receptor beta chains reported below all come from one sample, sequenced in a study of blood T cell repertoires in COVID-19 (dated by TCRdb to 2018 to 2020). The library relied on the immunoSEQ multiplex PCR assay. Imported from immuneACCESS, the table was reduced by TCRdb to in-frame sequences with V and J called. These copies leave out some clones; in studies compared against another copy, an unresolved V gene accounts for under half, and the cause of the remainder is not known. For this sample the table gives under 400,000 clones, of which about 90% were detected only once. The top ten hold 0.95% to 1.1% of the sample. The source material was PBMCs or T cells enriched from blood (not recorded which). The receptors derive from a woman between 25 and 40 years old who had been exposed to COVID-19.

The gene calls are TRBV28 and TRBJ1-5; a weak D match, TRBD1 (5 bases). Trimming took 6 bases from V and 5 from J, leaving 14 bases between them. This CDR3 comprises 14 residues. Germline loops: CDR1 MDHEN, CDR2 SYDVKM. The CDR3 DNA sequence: TGTGCCAGCAGCCCTCGCGGGGCTTATCAGCCCCAGCATTTT. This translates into CASSPRGAYQPQHF.

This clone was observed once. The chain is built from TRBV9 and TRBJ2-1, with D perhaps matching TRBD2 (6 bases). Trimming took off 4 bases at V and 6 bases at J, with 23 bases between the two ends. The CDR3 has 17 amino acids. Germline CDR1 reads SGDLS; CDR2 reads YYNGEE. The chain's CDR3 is CASSSRSGSGTFNEQFF. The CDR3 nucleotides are TGTGCCAGCAGCTCAAGGTCGGGTAGCGGAACATTCAATGAGCAGTTCTTC. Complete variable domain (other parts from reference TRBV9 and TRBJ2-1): DSGVTQTPKHLITATGQRVTLRCSPRSGDLSVYWYQQSLDQGLQFLIQYYNGEERAKGNILERFSAQQFPDLHSELNLSSLELGDSALYFCASSSRSGSGTFNEQFFGPGTRLTVL.

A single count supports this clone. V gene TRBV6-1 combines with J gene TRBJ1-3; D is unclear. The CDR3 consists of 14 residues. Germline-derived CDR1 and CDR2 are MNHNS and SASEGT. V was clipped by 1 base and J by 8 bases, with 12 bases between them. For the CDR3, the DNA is TGTGCCAGCAGTGAAGGAGACACAGCGGACACCATATATTTT. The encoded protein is CASSEGDTADTIYF.

The CDR3 bases are TGTGCCAGTAAAATATACGGGAGTTTTAATGAGCAGTTCTTC. Its protein is CASKIYGSFNEQFF. The chain is built from TRBV19 and TRBJ2-1; D may be TRBD2 (6 bases). The CDR3 extends over 14 amino acids. Trimming cost V 7 bases and J 7 bases, with 17 bases left between them. The germline V gene has CDR1 LNHDA and CDR2 SQIVND (reference sequence).

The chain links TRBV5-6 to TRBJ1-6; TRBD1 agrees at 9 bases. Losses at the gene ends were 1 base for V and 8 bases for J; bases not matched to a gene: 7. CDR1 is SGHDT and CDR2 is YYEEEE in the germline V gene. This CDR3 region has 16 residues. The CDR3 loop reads CASSLSLRDRDSPLHF. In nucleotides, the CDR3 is TGTGCCAGCAGCTTGTCACTCCGGGACAGGGATTCACCCCTCCACTTT.

The CDR3 bases are TGTGCCAGCAGCTTGCTCCAGATTACCTATGGCTACACCTTC. Translating gives CASSLLQITYGYTF. The chain carries TRBV5-5 and TRBJ1-2; D gene uncertain. Trimming removed 1 base from V and 4 bases from J, with 11 bases in between. The CDR3 sequence is 14 residues long. Germline lookup yields CDR1 SGHKS and CDR2 YYEKEE (reference sequence).

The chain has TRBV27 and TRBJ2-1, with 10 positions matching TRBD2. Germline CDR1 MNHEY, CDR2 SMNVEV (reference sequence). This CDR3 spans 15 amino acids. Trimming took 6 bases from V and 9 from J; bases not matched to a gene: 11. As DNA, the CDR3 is TGTGCCAGCAGGTCGAGGCTAGCGGGAGAGGCTGAGCAGTTCTTC. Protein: CASRSRLAGEAEQFF.

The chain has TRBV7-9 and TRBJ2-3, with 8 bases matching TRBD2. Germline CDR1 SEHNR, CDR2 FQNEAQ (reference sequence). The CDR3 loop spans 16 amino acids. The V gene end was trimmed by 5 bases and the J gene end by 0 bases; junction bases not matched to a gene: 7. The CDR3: CASSAPSGGSTDTQYF. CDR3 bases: TGTGCCAGCAGCGCCCCCAGCGGGGGCAGCACAGATACGCAGTATTTT.

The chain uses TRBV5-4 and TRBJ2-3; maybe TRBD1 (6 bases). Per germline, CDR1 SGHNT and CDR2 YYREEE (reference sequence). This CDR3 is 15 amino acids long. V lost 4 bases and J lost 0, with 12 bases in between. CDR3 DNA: TGTGCCAGCAGCCCGGACAGCTTTAGCACAGATACGCAGTATTTT. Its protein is CASSPDSFSTDTQYF.

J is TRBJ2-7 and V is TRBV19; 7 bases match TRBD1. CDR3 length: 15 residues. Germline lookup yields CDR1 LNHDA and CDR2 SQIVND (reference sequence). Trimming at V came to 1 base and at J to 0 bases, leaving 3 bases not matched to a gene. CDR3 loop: CASSIGGDSSYEQYF. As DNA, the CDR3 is TGTGCCAGTAGTATAGGAGGGGACAGCTCCTACGAGCAGTACTTC.

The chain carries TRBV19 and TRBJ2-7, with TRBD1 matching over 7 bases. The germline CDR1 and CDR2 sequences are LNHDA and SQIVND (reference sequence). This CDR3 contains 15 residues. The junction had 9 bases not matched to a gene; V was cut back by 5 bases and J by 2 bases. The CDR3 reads CASSPSGTVTYEQYF. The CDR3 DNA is TGTGCCAGTAGTCCCTCCGGGACAGTAACCTACGAGCAGTACTTC.

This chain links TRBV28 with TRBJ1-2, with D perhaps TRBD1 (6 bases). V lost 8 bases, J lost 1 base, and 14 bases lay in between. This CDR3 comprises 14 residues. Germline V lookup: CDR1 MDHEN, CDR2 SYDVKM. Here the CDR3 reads CASGETGGNYGYTF. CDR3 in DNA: TGTGCCAGCGGCGAGACAGGTGGTAACTATGGCTACACCTTC.

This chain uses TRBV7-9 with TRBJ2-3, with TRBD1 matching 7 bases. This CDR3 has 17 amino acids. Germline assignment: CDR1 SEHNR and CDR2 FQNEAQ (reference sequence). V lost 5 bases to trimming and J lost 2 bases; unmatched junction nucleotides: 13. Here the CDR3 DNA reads TGTGCCAGCAGCCAACCGGAGACAGGGCCCTACACAGATACGCAGTATTTT. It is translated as CASSQPETGPYTDTQYF.

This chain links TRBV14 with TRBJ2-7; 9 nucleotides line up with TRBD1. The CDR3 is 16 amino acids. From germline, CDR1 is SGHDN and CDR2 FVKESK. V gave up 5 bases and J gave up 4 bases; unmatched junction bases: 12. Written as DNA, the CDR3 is TGTGCCAGCAGCAGAGCGCCTGGGGACAGGGCTTACGAGCAGTACTTC. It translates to CASSRAPGDRAYEQYF. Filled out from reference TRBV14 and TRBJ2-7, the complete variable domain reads EAGVTQFPSHSVIEKGQTVTLRCDPISGHDNLYWYRRVMGKEIKFLLHFVKESKQDESGMPNNRFLAERTGGTYSTLKVQPAELEDSGVYFCASSRAPGDRAYEQYFGPGTRLTVT.

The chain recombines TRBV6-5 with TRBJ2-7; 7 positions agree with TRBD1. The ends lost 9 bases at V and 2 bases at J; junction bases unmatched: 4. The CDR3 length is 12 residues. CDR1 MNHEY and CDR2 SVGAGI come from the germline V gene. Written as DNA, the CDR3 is TGTGCCAGTCAGGACAGGACCTACGAGCAGTACTTC. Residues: CASQDRTYEQYF.

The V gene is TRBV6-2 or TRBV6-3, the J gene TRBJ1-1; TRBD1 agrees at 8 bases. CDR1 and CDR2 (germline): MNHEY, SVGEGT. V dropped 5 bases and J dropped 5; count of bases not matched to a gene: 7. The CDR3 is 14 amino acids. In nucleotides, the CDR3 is TGTGCCAGCAGTCTCAGGGGGCAATCGACTGAAGCTTTCTTT. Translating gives CASSLRGQSTEAFF.

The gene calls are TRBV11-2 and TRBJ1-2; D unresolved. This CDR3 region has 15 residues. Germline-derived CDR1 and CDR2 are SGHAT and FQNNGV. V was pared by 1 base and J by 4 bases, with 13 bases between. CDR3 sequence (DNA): TGTGCCAGCAGCTTAGCGGGCCCCGGGATCTATGGCTACACCTTC. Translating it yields CASSLAGPGIYGYTF.

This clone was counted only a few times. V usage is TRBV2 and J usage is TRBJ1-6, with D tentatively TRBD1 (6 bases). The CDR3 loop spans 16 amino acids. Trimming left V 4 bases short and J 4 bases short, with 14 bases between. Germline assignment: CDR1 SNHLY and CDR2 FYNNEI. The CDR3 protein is CASSVRTASYNSPLHF. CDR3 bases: TGTGCCAGCAGTGTTAGGACAGCGAGTTATAATTCACCCCTCCACTTT.

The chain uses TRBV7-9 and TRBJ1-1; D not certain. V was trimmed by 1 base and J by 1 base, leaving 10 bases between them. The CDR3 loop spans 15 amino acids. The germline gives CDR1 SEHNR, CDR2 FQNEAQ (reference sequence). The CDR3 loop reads CASSLVSGTNTEAFF. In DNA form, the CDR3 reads TGTGCCAGCAGCTTAGTATCAGGAACGAACACTGAAGCTTTCTTT.

The CDR3 DNA follows: TGTGCCAGCAGTGACCCCGGACAGGGGACCTACGAGCAGTACTTC. Protein sequence: CASSDPGQGTYEQYF. J is TRBJ2-7 and V is TRBV25-1; 9 bases align to TRBD1. Germline V CDR1 and CDR2: MGHDK, SYGVNS. V shed 3 bases and J 2 bases; nucleotides not matched to a gene: 5. The CDR3 consists of 15 residues.

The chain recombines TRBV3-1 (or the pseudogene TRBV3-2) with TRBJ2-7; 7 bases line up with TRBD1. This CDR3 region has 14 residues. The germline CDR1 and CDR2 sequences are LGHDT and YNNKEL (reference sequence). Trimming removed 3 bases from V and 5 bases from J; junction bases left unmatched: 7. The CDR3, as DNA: TGTGCCAGCAGCCAGCTGACAGGGCGGGACGAGCAGTACTTC. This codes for CASSQLTGRDEQYF.